This entry lists 26 T cell receptor beta chains sequenced from one sample in a study of cytomegalovirus exposure and HLA in healthy donors. The PCR contained 60 Vbeta and 13 Jbeta primers. The method was immunoSEQ multiplex PCR; TCRdb's version includes in-frame clones alone and lacks a portion of them. This repertoire shows some 170,000 clones, roughly 85% found once; its top ten account for under 2.5%. Sequencing was carried out using PBMCs. These receptors were collected from a man aged 35 to 55 in good health and CMV-seronegative.

This clone has only a few counts. This chain connects TRBV7-2 to TRBJ1-4, with TRBD1 identical over 8 bases. The CDR3 extends over 17 amino acids. Per germline, CDR1 SGHTA and CDR2 FQGNSA. V shed 1 base, J shed 4 bases, and the junction held 8 bases outside the gene matches. CDR3 region: CASSLVKDGQGNEKLFF. The CDR3 region has the DNA TGTGCCAGCAGCTTAGTAAAGGACGGACAGGGTAATGAAAAACTGTTTTTT.

V is TRBV6-6 and J is TRBJ2-7; 11 nucleotides match TRBD2. V shed 6 bases, J shed 2 bases, and the junction held 3 bases outside the gene matches. The germline CDR1 and CDR2 sequences are MNHNY and SVGAGI (reference sequence). This CDR3 has 14 residues. Here the CDR3 reads CASRGTSGTYEQYF. CDR3 sequence (DNA): TGTGCCAGCAGAGGGACTAGCGGAACCTACGAGCAGTACTTC.

This rearrangement joins TRBV5-1 to TRBJ2-6, with D uncertain. Germline V gene data show CDR1 as SGHRS and CDR2 as YFSETQ. V lost 6 bases and J 0 bases, leaving 7 bases between the germline ends. CDR3 length equals 14 residues. The CDR3 bases are TGCGCCAGCATGCAGAACTCTGGGGCCAACGTCCTGACTTTC. It specifies CASMQNSGANVLTF.

The rearrangement links TRBV5-1 to TRBJ2-5; 11 nucleotides align to TRBD1. The J call is doubtful: the DNA matches TRBJ2-7 better. Germline-derived CDR1 and CDR2 are SGHRS and YFSETQ. The CDR3 has 15 amino acids. The CDR3 region has the DNA TGCGCCAGCAGCCCTAGGACAGGGGGCGTCTACGAGCAGTACTTC. This sequence encodes CASSPRTGGVYEQYF.

The V call is TRBV19, the J call TRBJ1-1; D ambiguous. The ends were cut back, 6 bases at V and 4 bases at J, with 18 bases in the middle. The CDR3 length is 15 residues. CDR1 is LNHDA, CDR2 SQIVND, per germline (reference sequence). DNA of the CDR3: TGTGCCAGTAGGAACCAGGACTACGGAGCCACTGAAGCTTTCTTT. It specifies CASRNQDYGATEAFF. The whole variable domain, filled in from reference TRBV19 and TRBJ1-1, reads DGGITQSPKYLFRKEGQNVTLSCEQNLNHDAMYWYRQDPGQGLRLIYYSQIVNDFQKGDIAEGYSVSREKKESFPLTVTSAQKNPTAFYLCASRNQDYGATEAFFGQGTRLTVV.

The rearrangement uses TRBV19 and TRBJ2-1; 10 bases are shared with TRBD1. This CDR3 spans 19 amino acids. V shed 3 bases and J 4 bases; nucleotides not matched to a gene: 15. Germline lookup yields CDR1 LNHDA and CDR2 SQIVND (reference sequence). Here the CDR3 DNA reads TGTGCCAGTAGTATTCAGTGGTCTCCGGGACAGGGGAAGTACAATGAGCAGTTCTTC. Translated: CASSIQWSPGQGKYNEQFF.

The chain employs TRBV28 and TRBJ2-7, with 8 bases identical to TRBD1. V gave up 2 bases and J gave up 4 bases; unmatched junction bases: 7. CDR1 and CDR2 (germline): MDHEN, SYDVKM. This CDR3 has 15 amino acids. The CDR3 nucleotides read TGTGCCAGCAGTTTAGGTGGACAGGGTCCTTACGAGCAGTACTTC. Amino acids: CASSLGGQGPYEQYF.

V is TRBV5-4 and J is TRBJ1-1; 9 nucleotides line up with TRBD1. CDR1 SGHNT and CDR2 YYREEE come from the germline V gene (reference sequence). J was trimmed by 3 bases and V by 0 bases; bases with no gene match: 6. The length of the CDR3 is 16 residues. As DNA, the CDR3 is TGTGCCAGCAGCTTGGCCCGACAGGGGGGGGACACTGAAGCTTTCTTT. Encoded protein: CASSLARQGGDTEAFF.

This clone was counted once. V usage is TRBV19 and J usage is TRBJ1-1, with TRBD1 as a possible D gene (6 bases). The CDR3 runs 17 residues. CDR1 is LNHDA, CDR2 SQIVND, per germline (reference sequence). Trimming removed 1 base from V and 1 base from J, with 16 bases in between. The CDR3: CASSIVPGQGWNTEAFF. CDR3 bases: TGTGCCAGTAGTATAGTACCGGGACAAGGGTGGAACACTGAAGCTTTCTTT.

The chain recombines TRBV7-9 with TRBJ1-1; possible D gene TRBD1, 5 bases. This CDR3 contains 13 residues. Deletions cut 3 bases from V and 5 bases from J, with 10 bases between. Germline-derived CDR1 and CDR2 are SEHNR and FQNEAQ (reference sequence). CDR3 DNA sequence: TGTGCCAGCAGCTTCGTCAGGGATACTGAAGCTTTCTTT. This gives the protein CASSFVRDTEAFF.

The chain carries TRBV5-4 and TRBJ1-1; 8 bases are a match to TRBD1. The ends lost 9 bases at V and 0 bases at J; junction bases unmatched: 1. The germline V gene encodes CDR1 SGHNT and CDR2 YYREEE (reference sequence). The CDR3 consists of 12 residues. This CDR3 reads CATGGLNTEAFF. The CDR3 nucleotides read TGTGCCACAGGGGGCCTGAACACTGAAGCTTTCTTT.

The rearrangement joins TRBV27 to TRBJ2-7; TRBD1 matches 7 bases. The length of the CDR3 is 13 residues. Looked up from germline, CDR1 is MNHEY and CDR2 is SMNVEV (reference sequence). J was trimmed by 4 bases and V by 3 bases; bases with no gene match: 3. The CDR3 coding sequence is TGTGCCAGCAGTTTTGGGGGACAGTACGAGCAGTACTTC. Protein product: CASSFGGQYEQYF.

This rearrangement joins TRBV7-2 to TRBJ2-7, with 7 bases that match TRBD2. This CDR3 comprises 16 residues. J lost 7 bases, V lost 0 bases, and 12 bases had no gene match. In germline, CDR1 is SGHTA, CDR2 FQGNSA. CDR3 region: CASSLARAGVAGEQYF. CDR3 in DNA: TGTGCCAGCAGCTTAGCGCGGGCGGGAGTTGCGGGTGAGCAGTACTTC. Full variable domain (remainder filled in from reference TRBV7-2 and TRBJ2-7): GAGVSQSPSNKVTEKGKDVELRCDPISGHTALYWYRQSLGQGLEFLIYFQGNSAPDKSGLPSDRFSAERTGGSVSTLTIQRTQQEDSAVYLCASSLARAGVAGEQYFGPGTRLTVT.

The chain couples TRBV15 to TRBJ1-5, with D possibly TRBD1 on 5 matching bases. There are 16 residues in the CDR3. The V end lost 0 bases, the J end lost 2 bases, and 11 bases lay between the germline ends. The germline V gene has CDR1 LNHNV and CDR2 YYDKDF (reference sequence). CDR3 region: CATSREGVGRNQPQHF. The CDR3 DNA reads TGTGCCACCAGCAGAGAAGGGGTCGGGCGCAATCAGCCCCAGCATTTT. Full variable domain (missing parts from reference TRBV15 and TRBJ1-5): DAMVIQNPRYQVTQFGKPVTLSCSQTLNHNVMYWYQQKSSQAPKLLFHYYDKDFNNEADTPDNFQSRRPNTSFCFLDIRSPGLGDTAMYLCATSREGVGRNQPQHFGDGTRLSIL.

This chain links TRBV28 with TRBJ2-5; 7 bases are a match to TRBD2. The CDR3 spans 14 residues. In germline, CDR1 is MDHEN, CDR2 SYDVKM. Trimming took 3 bases from V and 4 from J; bases not matched to a gene: 5. For the CDR3, the DNA is TGTGCCAGCAGTTTGGGGGGGGTTGGAGAGACCCAGTACTTC. This sequence encodes CASSLGGVGETQYF.

The chain links TRBV15 to TRBJ1-5; no firm D call. The germline V gene has CDR1 LNHNV and CDR2 YYDKDF (reference sequence). V was shortened by 0 bases and J by 0 bases, with 9 bases between the two germline ends. The CDR3 length is 16 residues. CDR3 loop: CATSRDYSSSNQPQHF. The CDR3 bases are TGTGCCACCAGCAGAGATTATTCCAGTAGCAATCAGCCCCAGCATTTT.

The chain combines TRBV2 with TRBJ2-1, with D possibly being TRBD2 (5 bases). From germline, CDR1 is SNHLY and CDR2 FYNNEI. V shed 7 bases and J shed 9 bases, with 13 bases lying between them. The CDR3 has 12 amino acids. The CDR3: CASTGIAGEQFF. The DNA for the CDR3 is TGTGCCAGCACCGGGATCGCCGGTGAGCAGTTCTTC.

DNA of the CDR3: TGTGCCAGCAGTCCTAGCGGGAGGAGCACAGATACGCAGTATTTT. Encoded protein: CASSPSGRSTDTQYF. The genes are TRBV2 and TRBJ2-3; 11 bases fit TRBD2. Germline CDR1 SNHLY, CDR2 FYNNEI. Trimming cost V 5 bases and J 0 bases; bases outside gene matches: 1. The CDR3 sequence is 15 residues long.

This clone occurred once. This chain connects TRBV2 to TRBJ2-3, with TRBD2 matching 11 bases. The ends lost 5 bases at V and 3 bases at J; junction bases unmatched: 4. Germline V lookup: CDR1 SNHLY, CDR2 FYNNEI. This CDR3 has 15 amino acids. The chain's CDR3 is CASSRLAGITDTQYF. The CDR3 DNA sequence: TGTGCCAGCAGTCGACTAGCGGGAATTACAGATACGCAGTATTTT.

V usage is TRBV2 and J usage is TRBJ2-7, with a tentative D call TRBD1 (5 bases). Germline loops: CDR1 SNHLY, CDR2 FYNNEI. The CDR3 has 16 residues. Trimming took 6 bases from V and 2 from J, leaving 20 bases between them. The CDR3 spells CASSSDSRMITYEQYF. DNA for the CDR3: TGTGCCAGCAGCTCAGACAGCCGAATGATTACCTACGAGCAGTACTTC.

This chain connects TRBV19 to TRBJ2-5, with TRBD2 matching over 7 bases. Germline-derived CDR1 and CDR2 are LNHDA and SQIVND (reference sequence). The CDR3 runs 13 residues. Trimming took 6 bases from V and 7 from J; bases not matched to a gene: 8. DNA for the CDR3: TGTGCCAGTAGCATAAGACTAGCTGGGACCCAGTACTTC. It is translated as CASSIRLAGTQYF. The full variable domain, with the rest looked up from reference TRBV19 and TRBJ2-5, is DGGITQSPKYLFRKEGQNVTLSCEQNLNHDAMYWYRQDPGQGLRLIYYSQIVNDFQKGDIAEGYSVSREKKESFPLTVTSAQKNPTAFYLCASSIRLAGTQYFGPGTRLLVL.

This chain joins TRBV10-3 and TRBJ2-3; 8 bases map to TRBD2. Germline V gene lookup returns CDR1 ENHRY and CDR2 SYGVKD. Losses at the gene ends were 7 bases for V and 0 bases for J; bases not matched to a gene: 9. The CDR3 is 16 residues long. The CDR3 is CAITKVAGSSTDTQYF. DNA for the CDR3: TGTGCCATCACGAAGGTAGCGGGATCTAGCACAGATACGCAGTATTTT.

The CDR3 spells CASSQDLAARYEQYF. The CDR3 DNA reads as TGCGCCAGCAGCCAAGACCTAGCGGCCCGCTACGAGCAGTACTTC. The chain is built from TRBV4-3 and TRBJ2-5, with 7 bases that match TRBD2. The J call is uncertain, as TRBJ2-7 better fits the DNA end. The CDR3 has 15 residues. Germline-derived CDR1 and CDR2 are LGHNA and YSLEER.

The rearrangement uses TRBV27 and TRBJ2-1, with TRBD2 as a possible D gene (5 bases). Germline CDR1 reads MNHEY; CDR2 reads SMNVEV (reference sequence). The CDR3 length is 15 residues. With 6 bases removed from V and 6 bases from J, the gap between germline ends came to 18 bases. This CDR3 reads CASSAIWGVTNEQFF. In DNA form, the CDR3 reads TGTGCCAGCAGCGCGATTTGGGGAGTAACCAATGAGCAGTTCTTC.

The chain recombines TRBV15 with TRBJ1-2; no clear D gene. This CDR3 is built from 15 residues. V lost 2 bases, J lost 1 base, and 11 bases lay in between. Germline CDR1 reads LNHNV; CDR2 reads YYDKDF (reference sequence). Here the CDR3 reads CATSRRTGINYGYTF. The CDR3 DNA is TGTGCCACCAGCAGAAGGACCGGGATTAACTATGGCTACACCTTC.

The chain has TRBV7-2 and TRBJ2-7; 11 positions agree with TRBD2. This CDR3 is built from 15 residues. Per germline, CDR1 SGHTA and CDR2 FQGNSA. J lost 3 bases, V lost 1 base, and 2 bases had no gene match. The CDR3 region is CASSLVGTSGYEQYF. The DNA for the CDR3 is TGTGCCAGCAGCTTAGTAGGGACTAGCGGCTACGAGCAGTACTTC.